This T cell receptor beta chain originates from a study of T cell responses to AZD1222 COVID-19 vaccine. Repertoires were generated with immunoSEQ multiplex PCR, while TCRdb's copy carries only in-frame clones and drops some. The sample records approximately 110,000 clones, around 84% being singletons. The length of the CDR3 is 17 residues. V lost 2 bases to trimming and J lost 1 base, with 15 bases between them. Germline CDR1 and CDR2: MGHRA and YSYEKL. The source is an adult in good health. The J gene is TRBJ1-5, the V gene TRBV4-1, with D possibly being TRBD1 (6 bases). Source: peripheral blood, taken on day 0 of AZD1222 vaccination. The chain's CDR3 is CASSQQQGLSSNQPQHF. The CDR3 nucleotides read TGCGCCAGCAGCCAACAACAGGGTTTGTCAAGCAATCAGCCCCAGCATTTT.